This T cell receptor beta chain was observed in a study of spatial heterogeneity in lung cancer. Time point of the sample: sample taken at primary tumor resection. Researchers sequenced whole RNA taken from tumor, nontumor lung or frozen PBMC without sorting. TCRdb analysed the 5' RACE reads with MiXCR anew, one entry per CDR3 protein. The table has around 7,400 distinct CDR3 sequences, roughly 6.5% seen once. On this clonotype itself: Its antigen is not known.

Study-wide results and caveats: Coverage estimated for tumor T cells reached about 6.5% for alpha chains and 11% to 15% for beta chains. Within tumors, counts of expanded alpha and beta TCRs tracked tumor mutation counts.

Germline lookup yields CDR1 LGHNA and CDR2 YSLEER. The length of the CDR3 is 13 residues. V was cut by 0 bases and J by 5 bases, with 6 bases left in between. The specimen comprised lung tumor tissue, sampled at surgery. This chain joins TRBV4-3 and TRBJ2-3, with no clear D. This TCR was sampled from a male donor with early-stage non-small cell lung cancer. The DNA for the CDR3 is TGCGCCAGCAGCCAAGAGAGGAGAGATACGCAGTATTTT. Protein sequence: CASSQERRDTQYF.